A selection of T cell receptor beta chains follows, all from one sample in a study of T cell repertoires in cytomegalovirus infection. Their cognate antigens are unknown. TCRdb itself ran the reads through MiXCR, one entry per CDR3 protein. Found here are about 150,000 distinct CDR3 sequences, around 32% of them singletons; the top ten hold about 56%. The material sequenced was CD8+ T cells from cultured PBMCs, taken from culture after CMV antigen stimulation. These receptor sequences come from a human donor in good health (CMV status not recorded). Some clones in this sample may be carry-over from other donors' samples. Both conserved end residues are part of each CDR3. D genes are given only for firm matches. A row's size may be missing; if present it is once, few, many or a size class.

D,size,V,J,CDR3,DNA
TRBD2,NA,TRBV6-5,TRBJ2-3,CASSYGTSRGTDTQYF,TGTGCCAGCAGTTACGGGACTAGCAGAGGCACAGATACGCAGTATTTT
TRBD2,NA,TRBV2,TRBJ2-7,CASSSLGLAESYEQYF,TGTGCCAGCAGTTCCCTAGGACTAGCGGAGTCCTACGAGCAGTACTTC
TRBD1,few,TRBV28,TRBJ1-5,CASSPGTVYQPQHF,TGTGCCAGCAGTCCAGGGACAGTTTATCAGCCCCAGCATTTT
NA,NA,TRBV6-2/TRBV6-3,TRBJ2-1,CASSSYTYNEQFF,TGTGCCAGCAGTAGCTACACCTACAATGAGCAGTTCTTC
NA,NA,TRBV19,TRBJ2-7,CASSETRAGGYEQYF,TGTGCCAGTAGCGAGACAAGGGCAGGAGGCTACGAGCAGTACTTC
NA,many,TRBV12-3/TRBV12-4,TRBJ1-3,CASSFLGPGNTIYF,TGTGCCAGCAGTTTTCTGGGTCCTGGAAACACCATATATTTT
NA,once,TRBV28,TRBJ1-5,CASSLAGQGAVEPQHF,TGTGCCAGCAGCCTCGCGGGGCAGGGAGCGGTGGAGCCCCAGCATTTT
NA,NA,TRBV19,TRBJ1-6,CASSTGSVNSPLHF,TGTGCCAGTAGTACGGGAAGTGTGAATTCACCCCTCCACTTT
NA,NA,TRBV19,TRBJ2-1,CATSSTPKDQFF,TGTGCCACCAGTAGTACCCCTAAGGATCAGTTCTTC
NA,NA,TRBV3-1,TRBJ2-5,CASSQEDSFQETQYF,TGTGCCAGCAGCCAAGAAGACAGTTTCCAAGAGACCCAGTACTTC
NA,NA,TRBV2,TRBJ1-2,CASSVGNGYTF,TGTGCCAGCAGCGTCGGAAACGGCTACACCTTC
NA,few,TRBV18,TRBJ1-4,CASSPRHYFATNEKLFF,TGTGCCAGCTCACCACGGCATTATTTCGCAACTAATGAAAAACTGTTTTTT
NA,few,TRBV2,TRBJ1-1,CASSASGVGTTEAFF,TGTGCCAGCAGTGCCAGTGGGGTCGGGACCACTGAAGCTTTCTTT
TRBD1,NA,TRBV4-1,TRBJ2-7,CASSQGTGSPYEQYF,TGCGCCAGCAGCCAAGGGACAGGGAGCCCCTACGAGCAGTACTTC
NA,NA,TRBV7-6,TRBJ1-1,CASTPNPTGPTEAFF,TGTGCCAGCACCCCCAACCCAACAGGGCCCACTGAAGCTTTCTTT
NA,few,TRBV12-3/TRBV12-4,TRBJ1-1,CASTREVNTEAFF,TGTGCCAGCACGAGGGAGGTGAACACTGAAGCTTTCTTT
NA,NA,TRBV7-8,TRBJ1-1,CASSYSPENTEAFF,TGTGCCAGCAGTTATAGTCCGGAGAACACTGAAGCTTTCTTT
TRBD1,few,TRBV7-3,TRBJ2-7,CASSTAGTGGSEQYF,TGTGCCAGCAGCACCGCCGGGACAGGGGGCAGCGAGCAGTACTTC
TRBD1,few,TRBV11-2,TRBJ1-4,CASSGDRDFEKLFF,TGTGCCAGCAGCGGGGACAGGGATTTTGAAAAACTGTTTTTT
NA,many,TRBV7-2,TRBJ1-1,CASSQLSGNTEAFF,TGTGCCAGCAGCCAGTTGTCAGGGAACACTGAAGCTTTCTTT
NA,NA,TRBV10-3,TRBJ1-1,CAITPTRGGVGNTEAFF,TGTGCCATCACCCCGACAAGGGGCGGTGTGGGGAACACTGAAGCTTTCTTT
TRBD2,few,TRBV13,TRBJ2-5,CASRKREYSGETQYF,TGTGCCAGTCGAAAGCGGGAATATAGTGGAGAGACCCAGTACTTC